Following are 23 T cell receptor beta chains from one sample sequenced in a study of PD-1 blockade in classical Hodgkin lymphoma. Libraries were prepared by immunoSEQ multiplex PCR; TCRdb keeps only in-frame clonotypes and omits some of them. The sample records roughly 7,500 clones, under 90% being singletons. Relapse was seen in all patients after autologous stem cell transplantation, and brentuximab vedotin exposure was variable. This specimen was peripheral blood mononuclear cells (PBMCs), taken at baseline. These receptors all come from a human donor with classical Hodgkin lymphoma.

This chain connects TRBV7-2 to TRBJ2-2; the match to TRBD2 covers 12 bases. The CDR3 is 15 residues long. After removal of 4 bases from V and 6 bases from J, the junction contained 3 bases not matched to a gene. Germline CDR1 is SGHTA and CDR2 is FQGNSA. The CDR3 loop is CASSWRTSGAGELFF. CDR3 sequence (DNA): TGTGCCAGCAGCTGGAGGACTAGCGGGGCCGGGGAGCTGTTTTTT.

The CDR3 bases are TGTGCCAGCAGCTTAAAAGCTGCGAACACTGAAGCTTTCTTT. Protein: CASSLKAANTEAFF. V gene TRBV7-3 combines with J gene TRBJ1-1; no clear D gene. The CDR3 runs to 14 residues. Deletions cut 1 base from V and 1 base from J, with 7 bases between. Per germline, CDR1 SGHTA and CDR2 FQGTGA. The full variable domain, completed using reference TRBV7-3 and TRBJ1-1, is GAGVSQTPSNKVTEKGKYVELRCDPISGHTALYWYRQSLGQGPEFLIYFQGTGAADDSGLPNDRFFAVRPEGSVSTLKIQRTERGDSAVYLCASSLKAANTEAFFGQGTRLTVV.

The sample holds one count of this clone. The chain combines TRBV30 with TRBJ2-7; D is unclear. The CDR3 consists of 12 residues. Germline V gene sequence: CDR1 GTSNPN, CDR2 SVGIG (reference sequence). V gave up 3 bases and J gave up 5 bases, with 11 bases separating them. The CDR3 sequence: CAWRSPLNEQYF. CDR3 coding DNA: TGTGCCTGGAGATCCCCCCTTAACGAGCAGTACTTC.

The chain uses TRBV28 and TRBJ2-2; no definite D call. The CDR3 is made up of 11 amino acids. CDR1 is MDHEN, CDR2 SYDVKM, per germline. Trimming took 9 bases from V and 7 from J, leaving 9 bases between them. In DNA form, the CDR3 reads TGTGCCAGTTCAGCGAACGGGGAGCTGTTTTTT. Encoded protein: CASSANGELFF.

This clone is a singleton in its sample. V is TRBV5-1 and J is TRBJ2-3; D possibly corresponds to TRBD2 (5 bases). Trimming removed 0 bases from V and 4 bases from J, with 15 bases in between. The length of the CDR3 is 16 residues. Germline CDR1 is SGHRS and CDR2 is YFSETQ. The chain's CDR3 is CASSLGSRMRADTQYF. CDR3 coding DNA: TGCGCCAGCAGCTTGGGTAGCCGGATGAGGGCAGATACGCAGTATTTT.

The rearrangement links TRBV6-6 to TRBJ2-7; 7 bases match TRBD1. CDR3 length: 15 residues. J lost 1 base, V lost 6 bases, and 9 bases had no gene match. The germline V gene encodes CDR1 MNHNY and CDR2 SVGAGI (reference sequence). This CDR3 is CASRDRTGGSYEQYF. CDR3 DNA sequence: TGTGCCAGCAGGGACCGGACAGGTGGTTCCTACGAGCAGTACTTC.

This sequence joins TRBV2 and TRBJ2-1, with D hard to call. There are 13 residues in the CDR3. Trimming left V 2 bases short and J 5 bases short, with 7 bases between. Per the germline V gene, CDR1 is SNHLY and CDR2 is FYNNEI. Here the CDR3 DNA reads TGTGCCAGCAGTGAATATCCCGACAATGAGCAGTTCTTC. Protein sequence: CASSEYPDNEQFF.

The rearrangement uses TRBV5-6 and TRBJ1-5; 7 positions agree with TRBD1. This CDR3 is 16 amino acids long. With V trimmed by 0 bases and J by 0 bases, 3 bases remained unmatched. The germline V gene encodes CDR1 SGHDT and CDR2 YYEEEE. CDR3 sequence: CASSLGNRGSNQPQHF. The CDR3 DNA reads as TGTGCCAGCAGCTTGGGGAACAGGGGTAGCAATCAGCCCCAGCATTTT.

This chain uses TRBV5-6 with TRBJ2-2; D gene unclear. Trimming left V 4 bases short and J 1 base short, with 8 bases between. This CDR3 has 14 residues. Germline V gives CDR1 SGHDT, CDR2 YYEEEE. The CDR3 DNA follows: TGTGCCAGCAGCCCAAATCTGAACACCGGGGAGCTGTTTTTT. Translated: CASSPNLNTGELFF.

The chain uses TRBV29-1 and TRBJ1-2; D remains unclear. Germline V gene data show CDR1 as SQVTM and CDR2 as ANQGSEA. The CDR3 runs 13 residues. V lost 0 bases and J lost 8, with 13 bases in between. CDR3 sequence reads: CSVEDNWPQGYTF. CDR3 in DNA: TGCAGCGTTGAAGATAATTGGCCCCAGGGCTACACCTTC. The full variable domain, its missing parts supplied by reference TRBV29-1 and TRBJ1-2, is SAVISQKPSRDICQRGTSLTIQCQVDSQVTMMFWYRQQPGQSLTLIATANQGSEATYESGFVIDKFPISRPNLTFSTLTVSNMSPEDSSIYLCSVEDNWPQGYTFGSGTRLTVV.

The sample holds one count of this clone. It is likely a read error, because the conserved phenylalanine at the end of the CDR3 is missing. It is unclear where the CDR3 begins or ends on the DNA, so no DNA is shown, and the CDR3 is as TCRdb lists it. The CDR3: CASSLPGTSPLL. This chain connects TRBV18 to TRBJ2-7; TRBD2, as called in the table, went unchecked against the DNA. Germline V gives CDR1 KGHSH, CDR2 LQKENI. Ends included, the CDR3 has 12 residues.

The rearrangement joins TRBV19 to TRBJ2-3; TRBD2 agrees at 8 bases. In germline, CDR1 is LNHDA, CDR2 SQIVND (reference sequence). There are 15 residues in the CDR3. J was trimmed by 0 bases and V by 4 bases; bases with no gene match: 3. CDR3 sequence reads: CASSTSGSSTDTQYF. As DNA, the CDR3 is TGTGCCAGTAGTACGAGCGGGAGTAGCACAGATACGCAGTATTTT.

Relative to its sample, this clone is medium-sized (0.01 to 0.1%). This chain joins TRBV19 and TRBJ2-2; the match to TRBD2 covers 7 bases. The CDR3 is 13 amino acids. Germline values: CDR1 LNHDA, CDR2 SQIVND (reference sequence). V lost 9 bases, J lost 3 bases, and 4 bases stayed unmatched. The CDR3 sequence: CASRSGDTGELFF. CDR3 sequence (DNA): TGTGCCAGCCGAAGCGGGGACACCGGGGAGCTGTTTTTT.

V and J are TRBV18 and TRBJ2-7, with TRBD2 matching over 9 bases. CDR3 length: 15 residues. Germline V gene lookup returns CDR1 KGHSH and CDR2 LQKENI. The ends lost 2 bases at V and 6 bases at J; junction bases unmatched: 8. DNA of the CDR3: TGTGCCAGCTCACCAAGTAGCGGGAGTATCGTCGAGCAGTACTTC. It is translated as CASSPSSGSIVEQYF.

The chain joins TRBV7-9 to TRBJ1-2; D ambiguous. Deletions cut 3 bases from V and 3 bases from J, with 8 bases between. The CDR3 covers 13 residues. Per germline, CDR1 SEHNR and CDR2 FQNEAQ (reference sequence). In nucleotides, the CDR3 is TGTGCCAGCAGCTTGACCGAACACTATGGCTACACCTTC. This codes for CASSLTEHYGYTF.

The J gene is TRBJ2-7, the V gene TRBV7-2; D is possibly TRBD1 or TRBD2 (5 bases each). The CDR3 runs 14 residues. CDR1 is SGHTA, CDR2 FQGNSA, per germline. V lost 5 bases and J lost 1, with 12 bases in between. The CDR3: CASSTRDGSYEQYF. The CDR3 DNA sequence: TGTGCCAGCAGCACCCGGGACGGATCCTACGAGCAGTACTTC.

The gene calls are TRBV6-6 and TRBJ2-7, with TRBD2 as a possible D gene (5 bases). V shed 2 bases and J shed 2 bases, with 13 bases lying between them. The germline V gene encodes CDR1 MNHNY and CDR2 SVGAGI (reference sequence). CDR3 length: 15 residues. This CDR3 reads CASSYEGLPAYEQYF. As DNA, the CDR3 is TGTGCCAGCAGTTACGAAGGACTGCCCGCCTACGAGCAGTACTTC.

This clone was counted only a few times. The rearrangement links TRBV11-2 to TRBJ2-1; D uncertain. V lost 3 bases, J lost 0 bases, and 15 bases lay in between. Germline V CDR1 and CDR2: SGHAT, FQNNGV. The CDR3 runs to 17 residues. CDR3 coding DNA: TGTGCCAGCAGCTTGGGTCTCACCAACCCCTCCTACAATGAGCAGTTCTTC. Translation: CASSLGLTNPSYNEQFF.

The chain couples TRBV25-1 to TRBJ1-1, with D maybe TRBD1 (6 bases). Trimming took off 7 bases at V and 3 bases at J, with 15 bases between the two ends. The CDR3 contains 14 residues. Germline lookup yields CDR1 MGHDK and CDR2 SYGVNS. As DNA, the CDR3 is TGTGCCAGCACCAGTCGGGGGCGGTACACTGAAGCTTTCTTT. Protein: CASTSRGRYTEAFF.

The chain couples TRBV6-5 to TRBJ1-2; tentatively, D is TRBD1 (5 bases). This CDR3 has 12 amino acids. Between the trimmed V and J ends, which lost 10 bases and 7 bases, there was a span of 16 bases. CDR1 and CDR2 (germline): MNHEY, SVGAGI. In nucleotides, the CDR3 is TGTGCCACCCGGGACGGATTCTCTGGCTACACCTTC. Translated, it gives CATRDGFSGYTF.

This clone was counted once. CDR3 region: CASSFGTSHNEQFF. DNA of the CDR3: TGCGCCAGCAGCTTTGGGACTTCGCACAATGAGCAGTTCTTC. The genes are TRBV5-1 and TRBJ2-1, with D possibly TRBD2 on 6 matching bases. Trimming took 2 bases from V and 5 from J, leaving 11 bases between them. Germline-derived CDR1 and CDR2 are SGHRS and YFSETQ. The CDR3 is 14 residues long.

The chain uses TRBV13 and TRBJ1-2; 12 bases map to TRBD1. This CDR3 contains 17 residues. V lost 5 bases to trimming and J lost 0 bases; unmatched junction nucleotides: 7. In germline, CDR1 is PRHDT, CDR2 FYEKMQ (reference sequence). CDR3 in DNA: TGTGCCAGCAGCAGAGGGACAGGGGGCCCTGCTAACTATGGCTACACCTTC. Translation: CASSRGTGGPANYGYTF.

The sample holds one count of this clone. The chain joins TRBV7-5 to TRBJ2-3; the DNA was not compared with TRBD2, the D call given in the table. TRBV7-5 constitutes a pseudogene. The length of the CDR3 is 16 residues. The CDR3 is CASSLGTSGSPDTQYF. The CDR3 bases are TGTGCCAGCAGCTTAGGGACTAGCGGGAGCCCAGATACGCAGTATTTT.